This T cell receptor beta chain originates from a study of blood T cell repertoires in COVID-19. Across the study: The study drew acute and convalescent COVID-19 samples from the United States, Italy and Spain. The cDNA or gDNA used as material had been derived from T cells, B-cell-depleted T cells, or PBMCs.

Per the original methods: Amplification with reference gene primers provided the estimates of nucleated cell counts. Using immunoSEQ multiplex PCR, the repertoire was profiled, and TCRdb retains in-frame clones only, with some absent. The DNA was the basis for D and trimming; V, J and clone size are from that table. The sample includes 130,000 to 150,000 clones, approximately 80% of them seen just once. Germline values: CDR1 SGHAT, CDR2 FQDESV (reference sequence). The CDR3 sequence is 13 residues long. V was trimmed by 6 bases and J by 2 bases, leaving 11 bases between them. Only one count was recorded for this clone.

V usage is TRBV11-1 and J usage is TRBJ2-7; D perhaps matches TRBD2 (6 bases). This receptor was taken from a human donor in a cohort sampled during active COVID-19. The specimen was peripheral blood. The CDR3 DNA follows: TGTGCCAGCAGACGGGAGACCCCCTACGAGCAGTACTTC. This encodes CASRRETPYEQYF.